Listed here are 25 T cell receptor beta chains from one sample, sequenced in a study of T cells in Graves' hyperthyroidism and ophthalmopathy. RNA transcripts provided the source from which TCR beta CDR3 regions were amplified. During a first-round RT-PCR of the TCR CDR3, the HTBI primer set was used. TCRdb re-analysed the multiplex PCR reads in MiXCR, keeping a single row per CDR3 protein. The sample has 250,000 to 300,000 distinct CDR3 sequences, roughly an eighth seen once. Sample: blood. The receptor source for this set is a woman between 40 and 50 years old with Graves' hyperthyroidism.

This clonotype was detected ten times or more. This chain joins TRBV24-1 and TRBJ2-1; the D gene is possibly TRBD1 (6 bases). The V gene's germline CDR1 is KGHDR and CDR2 SFDVKD. The ends were cut back, 3 bases at V and 4 bases at J, with 12 bases in the middle. The CDR3 is 15 residues long. The CDR3: CATSDPKQGYNEQFF. CDR3 nucleotides: TGTGCCACCAGTGATCCCAAACAGGGTTACAATGAGCAGTTCTTC.

In this sample, this clonotype turned up a few times. The chain uses TRBV10-3 and TRBJ2-7; D is unresolved. Trimming took 7 bases from V and 2 from J, leaving 12 bases between them. Germline V CDR1 and CDR2: ENHRY, SYGVKD. This CDR3 comprises 13 residues. This CDR3 reads CAIKGNAAYEQYF. In DNA form, the CDR3 reads TGTGCCATCAAAGGGAACGCGGCCTACGAGCAGTACTTC.

This clonotype was detected ten times or more. The chain is built from TRBV3-1 and TRBJ1-5; no reliable D call. This CDR3 comprises 15 residues. V was cut by 5 bases and J by 0 bases, with 11 bases left in between. The germline CDR1 and CDR2 sequences are LGHDT and YNNKEL (reference sequence). The CDR3 DNA follows: TGTGCCAGCAGCTTCGGGATTTATAGCAATCAGCCCCAGCATTTT. Its translation is CASSFGIYSNQPQHF.

The genes are TRBV3-1 and TRBJ1-2; 9 bases map to TRBD1. The CDR3 has 14 amino acids. Germline V gives CDR1 LGHDT, CDR2 YNNKEL (reference sequence). The J segment lost 8 bases and the V segment lost 4 bases, leaving 8 bases of the junction unmatched. Here the CDR3 reads CASSRAGQGAGYTF. Here the CDR3 DNA reads TGTGCCAGCAGCCGAGCGGGACAGGGAGCAGGCTACACCTTC.

This clonotype occurred many times. This chain uses TRBV7-6 with TRBJ2-3, with 14 positions matching TRBD2. Germline V lookup: CDR1 SGHVS, CDR2 FNYEAQ. The CDR3 is 19 residues long. The V segment lost 1 base and the J segment 2 bases; nucleotides outside the gene matches: 8. In DNA form, the CDR3 reads TGTGCCAGCAGCTTAGTCCCGGGACTAGCGGGAGTCAACACAGATACGCAGTATTTT. Translation gives CASSLVPGLAGVNTDTQYF.

A note on this clonotype: Compared with germline, one end of the junction differs, possibly owing to a read error. V usage is TRBV29-1 and J usage is TRBJ1-2, with D uncertain. The CDR3 covers 12 residues. Germline V gene data show CDR1 as SQVTM and CDR2 as ANQGSEA. In nucleotides, the CDR3 is TGCAGCGTTGAGGGCACCTTCTATGGTTACACCTTC. It translates to CSVEGTFYGYTF.

Notes on this clonotype: The CDR3 carries no conserved terminal phenylalanine or tryptophan, so it likely arises from a read error. This chain joins TRBV20-1 and TRBJ1-4, with D perhaps matching TRBD1 (6 bases). This CDR3 is 15 amino acids long. Germline lookup yields CDR1 DFQATT and CDR2 SNEGSKA (reference sequence). Trimming shortened V by 5 bases and J by 3 bases, and 16 bases separated the two germline ends. The CDR3 here is CSAAADSRANEKLFL. The CDR3 coding sequence is TGCAGTGCTGCCGCGGACAGTCGGGCTAATGAAAAACTGTTTCTT.

The sample holds many counts of this clonotype. The chain couples TRBV20-1 to TRBJ2-7, with D unresolved. Trimming cost V 3 bases and J 3 bases, with 9 bases left between them. Germline loops: CDR1 DFQATT, CDR2 SNEGSKA (reference sequence). The CDR3 has 12 residues. CDR3 DNA sequence: TGCAGTGCTAGGCCCAATAACTACGAGCAGTACTTC. Translation: CSARPNNYEQYF.

To note about this clonotype: A read error is possible here, since a much larger clone lies one base away. The gene calls are TRBV10-3 and TRBJ2-3, with D uncertain. CDR3 length: 16 residues. The germline CDR1 and CDR2 sequences are ENHRY and SYGVKD. V lost 0 bases, J lost 0 bases, and 10 bases lay in between. The DNA of the CDR3 is TGTGCCATCAGTGAGTCTGGGCCTGGGAGCACAGATACGCAGTATTTT. Protein sequence: CAISESGPGSTDTQYF.

This clonotype was seen at least ten times. The J gene is TRBJ2-1, the V gene TRBV6-1; D is ambiguous. V lost 11 bases and J lost 7, with 18 bases in between. The V gene's germline CDR1 is MNHNS and CDR2 SASEGT. The CDR3 is 13 amino acids. CDR3 region: CAVGPDVWNEQFF. The DNA for the CDR3 is TGTGCCGTAGGACCGGACGTCTGGAATGAGCAGTTCTTC.

This clonotype appeared a single time. The chain employs TRBV12-3 or TRBV12-4 and TRBJ2-5; 7 nucleotides line up with TRBD1. This CDR3 has 15 residues. Trimming removed 5 bases from V and 1 base from J; junction bases left unmatched: 7. CDR3: CASSPQGQPQETQYF. The DNA of the CDR3 is TGTGCCAGCAGTCCCCAGGGACAGCCCCAAGAGACCCAGTACTTC.

This clonotype occurred many times. The chain is built from TRBV20-1 and TRBJ1-2; D remains ambiguous. V lost 1 base and J 3 bases, leaving 12 bases between the germline ends. The CDR3 totals 14 residues. CDR1 is DFQATT and CDR2 is SNEGSKA in the germline V gene (reference sequence). The CDR3 sequence is CSARVPQFDYGYTF. The CDR3 DNA is TGCAGTGCTAGAGTCCCACAGTTTGACTATGGCTACACCTTC.

V gene TRBV12-3 or TRBV12-4 combines with J gene TRBJ2-1, with 8 bases aligning to TRBD2. This CDR3 has 15 residues. V shed 6 bases and J 2 bases; nucleotides not matched to a gene: 6. The CDR3 spells CASRKLAATYNEQFF. The CDR3 DNA reads as TGTGCCAGCAGGAAACTAGCGGCGACCTACAATGAGCAGTTCTTC.

This clonotype showed up many times. V and J are TRBV28 and TRBJ2-7, with 9 bases that match TRBD2. With V trimmed by 3 bases and J by 7 bases, 7 bases remained unmatched. The CDR3 sequence is 14 residues long. CDR1 and CDR2 from the germline V gene are MDHEN and SYDVKM. CDR3 sequence reads: CASSFSGRAGEQYF. The CDR3 DNA sequence: TGTGCCAGCAGTTTTAGCGGGAGAGCTGGGGAGCAGTACTTC.

On this clonotype: A much larger clone is a single base away; this may be a read error. This chain links TRBV28 with TRBJ1-5; tentative D call: TRBD1 (6 bases). Germline V gene data show CDR1 as MDHEN and CDR2 as SYDVKM. Trimming took 7 bases from V and 2 from J, leaving 12 bases between them. This CDR3 has 14 amino acids. The chain's CDR3 is CASIAGAGNQPQHF. In nucleotides, the CDR3 is TGTGCCAGCATTGCAGGGGCGGGCAATCAGCCCCAGCATTTT.

This clonotype was detected only a few times. This sequence joins TRBV6-1 and TRBJ2-7; possibly TRBD1 for D (5 bases). This CDR3 comprises 14 residues. Germline V gives CDR1 MNHNS, CDR2 SASEGT. Trimming removed 4 bases at V and 1 base at J, with 11 bases between. The CDR3 protein is CASSGTQGSYEQYF. CDR3 sequence (DNA): TGTGCCAGCAGTGGGACCCAGGGTTCCTACGAGCAGTACTTC.

This clonotype was seen ten or more times. The chain is built from TRBV18 and TRBJ1-6, with 8 positions matching TRBD1. The J segment lost 7 bases and the V segment lost 3 bases, leaving 5 bases of the junction unmatched. This CDR3 is 15 amino acids long. CDR1 KGHSH and CDR2 LQKENI come from the germline V gene. The CDR3 sequence: CASSPIQGANSPLHF. CDR3 nucleotides: TGTGCCAGCTCACCGATTCAGGGGGCGAATTCACCCCTCCACTTT.

With regard to this clonotype: This may stem from a read error, because a much larger clone lies one nucleotide away. The chain combines TRBV6-1 with TRBJ2-1; 14 positions agree with TRBD2. This CDR3 is 20 amino acids long. Germline V gene sequence: CDR1 MNHNS, CDR2 SASEGT. The CDR3 DNA sequence: TGTGCCAGCAGTCCCACCCCCGGGACTAGCGGGAGTAGGTCCTACGATGAGCAGTTCTTC. As protein: CASSPTPGTSGSRSYDEQFF.

There are many counts of this clonotype. The chain links TRBV28 to TRBJ2-2; 9 bases are a match to TRBD2. V dropped 6 bases and J dropped 3; count of bases not matched to a gene: 20. This CDR3 comprises 20 residues. CDR1 and CDR2 (germline): MDHEN, SYDVKM. CDR3 sequence reads: CASRPNSRREGSRDTGELFF. CDR3 nucleotide sequence: TGTGCCAGCAGGCCCAACTCTAGGCGGGAGGGATCTAGGGACACCGGGGAGCTGTTTTTT.

In its sample, this clonotype was seen many times. This chain connects TRBV29-1 to TRBJ1-5; 8 nucleotides line up with TRBD1. CDR1 is SQVTM, CDR2 ANQGSEA, per germline. This CDR3 comprises 15 residues. After removal of 5 bases from V and 6 bases from J, the junction contained 12 bases not matched to a gene. Here the CDR3 reads CSVRVAGGASQPQHF. CDR3 sequence (DNA): TGCAGCGTTAGGGTGGCAGGGGGCGCCTCTCAGCCCCAGCATTTT.

This clonotype was detected only a few times. An end of the junction differs from the germline gene, which may be a read error. V usage is TRBV28 and J usage is TRBJ2-7; 10 nucleotides match TRBD2. The CDR3 runs to 15 residues. CDR1 and CDR2 (germline): MDHEN, SYDVKM. The chain's CDR3 is CASRLLSGRAFEQYF. The CDR3 bases are TGTGCCAGCAGGTTATTAAGCGGGAGGGCCTTCGAGCAGTACTTC.

This clonotype was seen ten or more times. This sequence joins TRBV11-2 and TRBJ2-1, with D possibly being TRBD1 or TRBD2 (5 bases each). The CDR3 length is 14 residues. Germline assignment: CDR1 SGHAT and CDR2 FQNNGV. Deletions cut 5 bases from V and 5 bases from J, with 13 bases between. The CDR3 here is CASSPGTPNNEQFF. The CDR3 DNA follows: TGTGCCAGCAGCCCCGGGACGCCAAACAATGAGCAGTTCTTC. Together with reference TRBV11-2 and TRBJ2-1, the CDR3 gives the full variable domain: EAGVAQSPRYKIIEKRQSVAFWCNPISGHATLYWYQQILGQGPKLLIQFQNNGVVDDSQLPKDRFSAERLKGVDSTLKIQPAKLEDSAVYLCASSPGTPNNEQFFGPGTRLTVL.

This clonotype was counted ten times or more. This chain connects TRBV20-1 to TRBJ1-2, with 7 nucleotides matching TRBD1. The germline CDR1 and CDR2 sequences are DFQATT and SNEGSKA (reference sequence). With V trimmed by 3 bases and J by 8 bases, 9 bases remained unmatched. CDR3 length: 13 amino acids. As DNA, the CDR3 is TGCAGTGCTAGGATACCGACAGGGTTGGGCTACACCTTC. It is translated as CSARIPTGLGYTF.

This clonotype occurred many times. J is TRBJ2-5 and V is TRBV9; D is uncertain. Germline CDR1 SGDLS, CDR2 YYNGEE. The CDR3 sequence is 13 residues long. V dropped 0 bases and J dropped 2 bases, with 5 bases sitting between them. Written as DNA, the CDR3 is TGTGCCAGCAGCGTAGCCCCGCAAGAGACCCAGTACTTC. Translating it yields CASSVAPQETQYF.

This clonotype appeared many times. The chain has TRBV27 and TRBJ1-1, with 8 nucleotides matching TRBD1. The germline CDR1 and CDR2 sequences are MNHEY and SMNVEV (reference sequence). The V segment lost 6 bases and the J segment 0 bases; nucleotides outside the gene matches: 6. The CDR3 extends over 15 amino acids. CDR3 loop: CASRRQGNMNTEAFF. CDR3 bases: TGTGCCAGCAGGAGACAGGGGAACATGAACACTGAAGCTTTCTTT.